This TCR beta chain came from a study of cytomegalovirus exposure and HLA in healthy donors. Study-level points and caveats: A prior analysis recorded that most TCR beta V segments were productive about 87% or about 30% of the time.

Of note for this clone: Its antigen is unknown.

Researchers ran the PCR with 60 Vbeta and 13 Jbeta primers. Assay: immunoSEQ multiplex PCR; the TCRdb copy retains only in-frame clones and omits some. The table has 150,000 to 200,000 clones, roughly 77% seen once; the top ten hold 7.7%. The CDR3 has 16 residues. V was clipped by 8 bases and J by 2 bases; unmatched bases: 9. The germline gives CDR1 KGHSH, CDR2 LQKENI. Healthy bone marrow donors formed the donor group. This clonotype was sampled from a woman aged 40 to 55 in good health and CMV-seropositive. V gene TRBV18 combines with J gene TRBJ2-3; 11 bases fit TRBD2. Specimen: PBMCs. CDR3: CASLLGTSGPTDTQYF. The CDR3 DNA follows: TGTGCCAGCCTGCTAGGGACTAGCGGCCCCACAGATACGCAGTATTTT.